This T cell receptor beta chain came from a study of shared clonotypes between healthy human individuals. Study overall: Researchers assigned three CD4 naive, three CD4 memory, two CD8 naive and one CD8 memory plate to each donor.

Study-wide results and limits: How much donors shared clonotypes was expected to be affected by sequencing depth.

Comments on this clone: What it recognizes is unknown.

The CDR3 has 16 amino acids. The germline gives CDR1 MNHNY, CDR2 SVGAGI (reference sequence). V dropped 5 bases and J dropped 3 bases, with 17 bases sitting between them. Data came from immunoSEQ multiplex PCR; TCRdb stores just in-frame clones and leaves some out. The sample gives about 1.1 million clones, approximately 80% of which show up once; 0.6% to 0.7% is in the top ten. J is TRBJ1-5 and V is TRBV6-6, with D possibly TRBD1 on 5 matching bases. The clonotype originates from a young man in good health. Some clones in this sample may be carry-over from other donors' samples. The sequenced sample was memory CD4+ T cells from PBMCs. The sample's subset: CD45RA-negative fraction. CDR3: CASSPRVGTSNQPQHF. The DNA for the CDR3 is TGTGCCAGCAGTCCAAGGGTTGGGACGTCCAATCAGCCCCAGCATTTT.